The 25 T cell receptor beta chains listed next were all sequenced from one sample in a study of blood T cell repertoires in COVID-19. The table came from immunoSEQ multiplex PCR; TCRdb's copy has only in-frame clones and leaves some out. Here the sample spans 250,000 to 350,000 clones, 70% to 90% being singletons. Sequenced: PBMCs or T cells enriched from blood (not recorded which). These TCRs come from a woman aged 25-40 years who had recovered from COVID-19.

The rearrangement uses TRBV6-5 and TRBJ1-1, with 8 bases that match TRBD1. The V gene's germline CDR1 is MNHEY and CDR2 SVGAGI. J lost 4 bases, V lost 5 bases, and 9 bases had no gene match. This CDR3 contains 15 residues. The CDR3 region is CASSLRGRAATEAFF. In DNA form, the CDR3 reads TGTGCCAGCAGTCTCAGGGGGCGCGCAGCCACTGAAGCTTTCTTT.

J is TRBJ2-5 and V is TRBV7-8; D gene unclear. This CDR3 contains 16 residues. Trimming stripped 2 bases from V and 5 bases from J, with 18 bases between. Germline V gene data show CDR1 as SGHVS and CDR2 as FQNEAQ. CDR3 sequence (DNA): TGTGCCAGCAGCTTAACCTTCGACGGAGCAAGGGAGACCCAGTACTTC. Translation: CASSLTFDGARETQYF. The full variable domain, completed using reference TRBV7-8 and TRBJ2-5, is GAGVSQSPRYKVAKRGQDVALRCDPISGHVSLFWYQQALGQGPEFLTYFQNEAQLDKSGLPSDRFFAERPEGSVSTLKIQRTQQEDSAVYLCASSLTFDGARETQYFGPGTRLLVL.

The rearrangement links TRBV18 to TRBJ2-2; a weak D match, TRBD2 (6 bases). Trimming cost V 4 bases and J 3 bases, with 18 bases left between them. CDR1 and CDR2 (germline): KGHSH, LQKENI. The CDR3 extends over 17 amino acids. CDR3 amino acids: CASSLPAGSQYTGELFF. The DNA for the CDR3 is TGTGCCAGCTCACTCCCGGCGGGGAGTCAATACACCGGGGAGCTGTTTTTT.

The chain is built from TRBV21-1 and TRBJ1-6; the tabulated D call, TRBD1, remains unverified against the DNA. TRBV21-1 is annotated as a pseudogene. This CDR3 is 14 amino acids long. CDR3 protein: CASSKQGAVSPLHF. CDR3 DNA: TGTGCCAGCAGCAAACAGGGGGCAGTTTCACCCCTCCACTTT.

In DNA, the CDR3 is TGTGCCAGCAGTAAACAGGGAAGCTCCTATAATTCACCCCTCCACTTT. Translated: CASSKQGSSYNSPLHF. J is TRBJ1-6 and V is TRBV6-6; possibly TRBD1 for D (6 bases). From germline, CDR1 is MNHNY and CDR2 SVGAGI (reference sequence). The length of the CDR3 is 16 residues. The V end was cut by 5 bases, the J end by 0 bases, with 11 bases between.

In the case of this clone: This CDR3 is also generated by other DNA sequences in the sample. In DNA, the CDR3 is TGTGCCAGTAGTATAAAAGGGGTCGGCAATCAGCCCCAGCATTTT. Translated, it gives CASSIKGVGNQPQHF. The chain is built from TRBV19 and TRBJ1-5; tentatively, D is TRBD1 (5 bases). V was cut by 2 bases and J by 2 bases, with 10 bases left in between. Per the germline V gene, CDR1 is LNHDA and CDR2 is SQIVND (reference sequence). CDR3 length: 15 residues.

The chain combines TRBV12-3 or TRBV12-4 with TRBJ2-7; tentative D call: TRBD2 (6 bases). V was pared by 6 bases and J by 3 bases, with 12 bases between. CDR3 length: 13 residues. The CDR3 DNA is TGTGCCAGCAGCTCCGGGACTTTCTACGAGCAGTACTTC. This translates into CASSSGTFYEQYF.

The rearrangement joins TRBV6-5 to TRBJ1-2, with D uncertain. The CDR3 length is 11 residues. Germline V gives CDR1 MNHEY, CDR2 SVGAGI. Trimming removed 5 bases from V and 7 bases from J, with 8 bases in between. The CDR3 nucleotides read TGTGCCAGCAGTCCTCCGGGTGGCTACACCTTC. Amino acids: CASSPPGGYTF.

This clone was observed a single time. The J gene is TRBJ1-1, the V gene TRBV4-1, with TRBD1 matching 9 bases. The CDR3 is made up of 15 amino acids. The germline V gene has CDR1 MGHRA and CDR2 YSYEKL. Unmatched junction bases numbered 6, after V lost 3 bases and J lost 4 bases. The CDR3 sequence is CASSHLQGAGTEAFF. CDR3 nucleotide sequence: TGCGCCAGCAGCCACCTACAGGGGGCTGGCACTGAAGCTTTCTTT.

V gene TRBV12-3 or TRBV12-4 combines with J gene TRBJ1-4; no clear D gene. V was clipped by 7 bases and J by 11 bases, with 17 bases between them. The CDR3 consists of 13 residues. The CDR3 sequence is CASTFPHGGKLFF. The CDR3 coding sequence is TGTGCCAGCACTTTCCCCCATGGAGGGAAACTGTTTTTT.

The J gene is TRBJ1-2, the V gene TRBV19, with TRBD1 matching 7 bases. The CDR3 consists of 15 residues. Germline V gene sequence: CDR1 LNHDA, CDR2 SQIVND (reference sequence). Trimming took 4 bases from V and 3 from J; bases not matched to a gene: 8. The CDR3 DNA follows: TGTGCCAGTAGTAGCCCCCGACAGGGCTACTATGGCTACACCTTC. Its protein product is CASSSPRQGYYGYTF.

V usage is TRBV6-2 or TRBV6-3 and J usage is TRBJ1-6; D is ambiguous. Germline CDR1 MNHEY, CDR2 SVGEGT. Trimming took 6 bases from V and 5 from J, leaving 11 bases between them. The CDR3 length is 14 residues. CDR3 nucleotide sequence: TGTGCCAGCAGATACCAGGCTGATAATTCACCCCTCCACTTT. It encodes CASRYQADNSPLHF.

This sequence joins TRBV6-5 and TRBJ1-6; TRBD1 aligns across 7 bases. Germline CDR1 MNHEY, CDR2 SVGAGI. The CDR3 is 15 amino acids. Trimming removed 1 base from V and 8 bases from J; junction bases left unmatched: 5. This CDR3 is CASSYLGGMDSPLHF. The CDR3, as DNA: TGTGCCAGCAGTTACTTAGGGGGCATGGATTCACCCCTCCACTTT.

CDR3 coding DNA: TGTGCCAGCAGCCGTACAGGGGGCAGGAATCAGCCCCAGCATTTT. Its protein is CASSRTGGRNQPQHF. The V call is TRBV6-5, the J call TRBJ1-5, with 9 bases lining up with TRBD1. This CDR3 spans 15 amino acids. Unmatched junction bases numbered 7, after V lost 6 bases and J lost 4 bases. Germline V lookup: CDR1 MNHEY, CDR2 SVGAGI.

A remark on this clone: The same CDR3 arises from other DNA sequences in this sample as well. The V and J genes are TRBV30 and TRBJ1-5, with D possibly TRBD1 on 5 matching bases. Germline V gene lookup returns CDR1 GTSNPN and CDR2 SVGIG (reference sequence). This CDR3 spans 13 amino acids. V lost 1 base to trimming and J lost 4 bases, with 8 bases between them. The CDR3 protein is CAWSGQSNQPQHF. Written as DNA, the CDR3 is TGTGCCTGGAGTGGACAGAGTAATCAGCCCCAGCATTTT.

The chain recombines TRBV19 with TRBJ2-7, with 8 bases lining up with TRBD1. The trim removed 5 bases at V and 3 bases at J, leaving 3 bases unmatched. The CDR3 is 13 residues long. Per germline, CDR1 LNHDA and CDR2 SQIVND (reference sequence). The CDR3 sequence: CASSDRGSYEQYF. The CDR3 DNA reads TGTGCCAGTAGTGACAGGGGAAGCTACGAGCAGTACTTC.

This rearrangement joins TRBV7-9 to TRBJ1-5; tentatively, D is TRBD1 (5 bases). V was trimmed by 4 bases and J by 1 base, leaving 11 bases between them. The CDR3 contains 15 residues. The germline CDR1 and CDR2 sequences are SEHNR and FQNEAQ (reference sequence). In nucleotides, the CDR3 is TGTGCCAGCAGCTCCCAGGGAGGGAGCAATCAGCCCCAGCATTTT. This gives the protein CASSSQGGSNQPQHF.

The chain is built from TRBV5-4 and TRBJ1-2, with 7 bases identical to TRBD1. Germline CDR1 reads SGHNT; CDR2 reads YYREEE (reference sequence). Trimming removed 6 bases from V and 14 bases from J; junction bases left unmatched: 13. CDR3 length: 12 residues. CDR3 residues: CASIGGEGAGTF. The CDR3 nucleotides are TGTGCCAGCATCGGTGGAGAGGGGGCGGGTACCTTC.

The chain combines TRBV19 with TRBJ1-6, with 10 bases that match TRBD1. V lost 9 bases, J lost 10 bases, and 9 bases stayed unmatched. There are 14 residues in the CDR3. In germline, CDR1 is LNHDA, CDR2 SQIVND (reference sequence). The CDR3 protein is CASTRTGGFSPLHF. For the CDR3, the DNA is TGTGCCAGCACTCGGACAGGGGGTTTCTCACCCCTCCACTTT.

The chain carries TRBV30 and TRBJ2-3; 10 bases line up with TRBD2. The CDR3 extends over 15 amino acids. The ends lost 0 bases at V and 2 bases at J; junction bases unmatched: 2. The germline V gene has CDR1 GTSNPN and CDR2 SVGIG (reference sequence). The CDR3 spells CAWSVLAGITDTQYF. The CDR3 DNA reads as TGTGCCTGGAGTGTACTAGCGGGGATCACAGATACGCAGTATTTT. Full variable domain (rest looked up from reference TRBV30 and TRBJ2-3): SQTIHQWPATLVQPVGSPLSLECTVEGTSNPNLYWYRQAAGRGLQLLFYSVGIGQISSEVPQNLSASRPQDRQFILSSKKLLLSDSGFYLCAWSVLAGITDTQYFGPGTRLTVL.

The rearrangement joins TRBV7-8 to TRBJ2-7, with 8 bases fitting TRBD1. Germline V lookup: CDR1 SGHVS, CDR2 FQNEAQ. With 7 bases clipped from V and 2 bases from J, the junction kept 7 bases outside the gene matches. The CDR3 consists of 14 residues. CDR3 nucleotides: TGTGCCAGCACTTGGGGGACAGGACCCTACGAGCAGTACTTC. This translates into CASTWGTGPYEQYF.

The V call is TRBV6-1, the J call TRBJ2-6; D uncertain. This CDR3 is built from 16 residues. The V gene's germline CDR1 is MNHNS and CDR2 SASEGT. V was shortened by 4 bases and J by 0 bases, with 10 bases between the two germline ends. The CDR3 is CASSGYLSSGANVLTF. CDR3 coding DNA: TGTGCCAGCAGTGGATATCTCAGCTCTGGGGCCAACGTCCTGACTTTC.

This chain connects TRBV19 to TRBJ1-1; a possible D gene is TRBD1 (5 bases). V shed 4 bases and J shed 1 base, with 16 bases lying between them. This CDR3 is 16 amino acids long. Germline V gene sequence: CDR1 LNHDA, CDR2 SQIVND (reference sequence). The CDR3 reads CASSTGRTSQNTEAFF. CDR3 nucleotide sequence: TGTGCCAGTAGTACGGGGAGGACATCCCAGAACACTGAAGCTTTCTTT.

This chain joins TRBV7-9 and TRBJ1-1; D is uncertain. CDR3 size: 15 residues. The germline V gene encodes CDR1 SEHNR and CDR2 FQNEAQ (reference sequence). V gave up 1 base and J gave up 4 bases, with 13 bases separating them. This CDR3 is CASSLVLGGGTEAFF. For the CDR3, the DNA is TGTGCCAGCAGCTTAGTACTGGGAGGTGGCACTGAAGCTTTCTTT.

The gene calls are TRBV4-1 and TRBJ1-2; possibly TRBD1 for D (6 bases). Deletions cut 4 bases from V and 8 bases from J, with 20 bases between. Germline V CDR1 and CDR2: MGHRA, YSYEKL. The CDR3 sequence is 15 residues long. The chain's CDR3 is CASSPPLQGREGYTF. The CDR3, as DNA: TGCGCCAGCAGCCCCCCCCTACAGGGAAGAGAGGGCTACACCTTC.